This TCR beta chain was found in a study of blood T cell repertoires in COVID-19. Looked up from germline, CDR1 is SSHAT and CDR2 is FNYEAQ (reference sequence). Trimming removed 2 bases from V and 9 bases from J, with 11 bases in between. This CDR3 contains 13 residues. Profiled with immunoSEQ multiplex PCR; TCRdb holds only in-frame clones, not every one. The sample includes over 250,000 clones, 83% of them seen just once. The sequenced material came from peripheral blood. The TCR originated in a woman between 50 and 59 years old who had recovered from COVID-19. J is TRBJ2-1 and V is TRBV7-7, with D possibly matching TRBD2 (6 bases). The CDR3 DNA is TGTGCCAGCAGCTTACCCGGGCGGGGTGAGCAGTTCTTC. Translated, it gives CASSLPGRGEQFF.